These 6 T cell receptor beta chains share one sample of origin, sequenced in a study of shared clonotypes between healthy human individuals. Clones were read by immunoSEQ multiplex PCR, and TCRdb kept only the in-frame ones, dropping some. The data hold some 2,500,000 clones, with 85% to 95% observed a single time. The sequencing input was naive CD4+ T cells from PBMCs. The subset here: CD45RA+ positively selected. Source of these receptors: a man aged 18 to 30 in good health. Some clones in this sample may be carry-over from other donors' samples.

In the case of this clone: Other DNA sequences from this sample encode an identical CDR3 as well. V is TRBV2 and J is TRBJ2-1, with D possibly being TRBD2 (6 bases). CDR1 and CDR2 from the germline V gene are SNHLY and FYNNEI. The CDR3 covers 12 residues. The V end lost 8 bases, the J end lost 4 bases, and 9 bases lay between the germline ends. The CDR3 nucleotides read TGTGCCAGCCGGGACTCATACAATGAGCAGTTCTTC. Its protein product is CASRDSYNEQFF.

The gene calls are TRBV6-6 and TRBJ2-2, with D possibly being TRBD2 (7 bases). Trimming took 6 bases from V and 5 from J, leaving 10 bases between them. Germline V CDR1 and CDR2: MNHNY, SVGAGI (reference sequence). The CDR3 runs 13 residues. The CDR3 is CASREGGTGELFF. For the CDR3, the DNA is TGTGCCAGCAGAGAGGGGGGGACCGGGGAGCTGTTTTTT.

For this clone: Being one base from a much bigger clone, this may be a read error. The same CDR3 also results from other DNA sequences found in this sample. The chain couples TRBV5-1 to TRBJ1-5; D perhaps matches TRBD1 (5 bases). With 0 bases removed from V and 6 bases from J, the gap between germline ends came to 7 bases. Germline assignment: CDR1 SGHRS and CDR2 YFSETQ. This CDR3 region has 13 residues. This CDR3 reads CASSLEGSQPQHF. The CDR3, as DNA: TGCGCCAGCAGCTTGGAGGGGAGTCAGCCCCAGCATTTT.

This clone was counted a single time. The chain recombines TRBV2 with TRBJ2-5; possible D gene TRBD2, 5 bases. This CDR3 has 11 residues. Trimming left V 6 bases short and J 7 bases short, with 9 bases between. Germline lookup yields CDR1 SNHLY and CDR2 FYNNEI. CDR3 in amino acids: CASRGAGTQYF. CDR3 nucleotide sequence: TGTGCCAGCAGGGGCGCGGGGACCCAGTACTTC. The full variable domain, with the rest looked up from reference TRBV2 and TRBJ2-5, is EPEVTQTPSHQVTQMGQEVILRCVPISNHLYFYWYRQILGQKVEFLVSFYNNEISEKSEIFDDQFSVERPDGSNFTLKIRSTKLEDSAMYFCASRGAGTQYFGPGTRLLVL.

This rearrangement joins TRBV10-3 to TRBJ1-2, with D unresolved. Germline loops: CDR1 ENHRY, CDR2 SYGVKD. The CDR3 contains 12 residues. Trimming pared 8 bases from V and 8 bases from J, leaving 15 bases between. CDR3 bases: TGTGCCATCTCTGTCCCGGGGAAAGGCTACACCTTC. Its translation: CAISVPGKGYTF.

This clone was detected once. The V gene is TRBV7-9, the J gene TRBJ2-1; tentatively, D is TRBD1 (5 bases). Per germline, CDR1 SEHNR and CDR2 FQNEAQ (reference sequence). The CDR3 contains 16 residues. Trimming took off 1 base at V and 0 bases at J, with 10 bases between the two ends. The CDR3 DNA follows: TGTGCCAGCAGCTTAGGGACCAGGGCCTCCTACAATGAGCAGTTCTTC. This translates into CASSLGTRASYNEQFF.